Presented here are 19 T cell receptor beta chains from one specimen sequenced in a study of blood T cell repertoires in COVID-19. Repertoires were generated with immunoSEQ multiplex PCR, while TCRdb's copy carries only in-frame clones and drops some. The sample consists of a few hundred thousand clones, roughly 84% of them appearing once. Sequences were obtained from peripheral blood. These receptor sequences come from a man aged 50 to 60 with active or convalescent COVID-19.

Ten or more counts support this clone. The V call is TRBV24-1, the J call TRBJ2-2; the D gene is possibly TRBD1 (5 bases). V lost 1 base, J lost 2 bases, and 13 bases lay in between. Germline values: CDR1 KGHDR, CDR2 SFDVKD. CDR3 length: 17 amino acids. CDR3 protein: CATSDFGFGQNTGELFF. The CDR3, as DNA: TGTGCCACCAGTGATTTCGGATTTGGACAAAACACCGGGGAGCTGTTTTTT.

This clone showed up just once. The genes are TRBV28 and TRBJ1-4; 7 bases line up with TRBD1. V shed 5 bases and J 8 bases; nucleotides not matched to a gene: 11. Germline V gene sequence: CDR1 MDHEN, CDR2 SYDVKM. There are 15 residues in the CDR3. The CDR3, as DNA: TGTGCCAGCAGTCTAGGGGGCGGGGTTGGGGAAAAACTGTTTTTT. It codes for CASSLGGGVGEKLFF. Complete variable domain (other parts from reference TRBV28 and TRBJ1-4): DVKVTQSSRYLVKRTGEKVFLECVQDMDHENMFWYRQDPGLGLRLIYFSYDVKMKEKGDIPEGYSVSREKKERFSLILESASTNQTSMYLCASSLGGGVGEKLFFGSGTQLSVL.

The chain recombines TRBV19 with TRBJ2-5; the match to TRBD2 covers 9 bases. CDR1 and CDR2 from the germline V gene are LNHDA and SQIVND (reference sequence). Trimming cost V 3 bases and J 5 bases; bases outside gene matches: 4. This CDR3 contains 14 residues. For the CDR3, the DNA is TGTGCCAGTAGTATCCTAGCGGGAACGGAGACCCAGTACTTC. It specifies CASSILAGTETQYF.

The V and J genes are TRBV9 and TRBJ2-5; 10 bases map to TRBD2. V gave up 3 bases and J gave up 5 bases; unmatched junction bases: 4. CDR1 is SGDLS, CDR2 YYNGEE, per germline. The CDR3 sequence is 14 residues long. The DNA for the CDR3 is TGTGCCAGCAGCGCGACTAGCGGGCAGGAGACCCAGTACTTC. It is translated as CASSATSGQETQYF.

The CDR3 sequence is CASSARRRGQDTDTQYF. DNA for the CDR3: TGTGCCAGCAGTGCCCGCCGTAGGGGGCAGGACACAGATACGCAGTATTTT. The J gene is TRBJ2-3, the V gene TRBV25-1; 7 bases fit TRBD1. The CDR3 loop spans 17 amino acids. Trimming removed 4 bases from V and 2 bases from J; junction bases left unmatched: 12. Germline values: CDR1 MGHDK, CDR2 SYGVNS.

This clone appeared once. The gene calls are TRBV6-5 and TRBJ1-5; 7 bases are shared with TRBD1. The CDR3 runs 13 residues. Germline-derived CDR1 and CDR2 are MNHEY and SVGAGI. V shed 7 bases, J shed 9 bases, and the junction held 9 bases outside the gene matches. CDR3 sequence (DNA): TGTGCCAGCACCGACACAGGGGAATGGCCCCAGCATTTT. It specifies CASTDTGEWPQHF.

Notes on this clone: The sample carries other DNA sequences with the same CDR3. CDR3 DNA: TGTGCCAGCAGCCAAGATACAGTCTCTGGAAACACCATATATTTT. Protein product: CASSQDTVSGNTIYF. The chain is built from TRBV3-1 (or the pseudogene TRBV3-2) and TRBJ1-3; no clear D gene. Per the germline V gene, CDR1 is LGHDT and CDR2 is YNNKEL (reference sequence). This CDR3 is built from 15 residues. V was cut by 0 bases and J by 0 bases, with 6 bases left in between.

The chain carries TRBV5-1 and TRBJ1-2, with D perhaps TRBD1 (5 bases). There are 15 residues in the CDR3. Germline-derived CDR1 and CDR2 are SGHRS and YFSETQ. Trimming removed 0 bases at V and 4 bases at J, with 13 bases between. This chain's CDR3 is CASSLATDFFYGYTF. The DNA for the CDR3 is TGCGCCAGCAGCTTGGCGACAGACTTCTTCTATGGCTACACCTTC.

The chain employs TRBV6-5 and TRBJ2-3; D call uncertain. The V gene lost 3 bases and the J gene lost 6 bases, with 7 bases spanning the gap. The CDR3 is 12 amino acids. Germline V CDR1 and CDR2: MNHEY, SVGAGI. The CDR3 reads CASSYMLDTQYF. The DNA of the CDR3 is TGTGCCAGCAGTTATATGTTGGATACGCAGTATTTT.

The chain carries TRBV29-1 and TRBJ2-1; TRBD2 aligns across 11 bases. Looked up from germline, CDR1 is SQVTM and CDR2 is ANQGSEA. The CDR3 runs 15 residues. V trimming: 3 bases; J trimming: 7 bases; junction bases outside the gene matches: 8. CDR3 amino acids: CSVDPIAGGPNEQFF. CDR3 coding DNA: TGCAGCGTTGACCCTATAGCGGGGGGGCCGAATGAGCAGTTCTTC.

This clone occurred once. V gene TRBV5-1 combines with J gene TRBJ1-1; 7 bases are a match to TRBD1. The V gene's germline CDR1 is SGHRS and CDR2 YFSETQ. The CDR3 covers 13 residues. V shed 6 bases, J shed 1 base, and the junction held 3 bases outside the gene matches. Here the CDR3 reads CASTRTGNTEAFF. The CDR3 region has the DNA TGCGCCAGCACCCGGACAGGGAACACTGAAGCTTTCTTT.

The chain links TRBV2 to TRBJ1-1; D is perhaps TRBD1 (5 bases). This CDR3 comprises 14 residues. Germline V lookup: CDR1 SNHLY, CDR2 FYNNEI. V was shortened by 3 bases and J by 8 bases, with 16 bases between the two germline ends. The CDR3 nucleotides read TGTGCCAGCAGTGAGAGAAGCGGGAACAGGGAAGCTTTCTTT. Its translation is CASSERSGNREAFF.

This clone was counted only a few times. The chain joins TRBV7-3 to TRBJ2-1, with D uncertain. CDR1 SGHTA and CDR2 FQGTGA come from the germline V gene. Trimming took 0 bases from V and 3 from J, leaving 6 bases between them. CDR3 size: 14 residues. Here the CDR3 DNA reads TGTGCCAGCAGCTTAACGCCGGGCTACAATGAGCAGTTCTTC. It is translated as CASSLTPGYNEQFF.

This chain joins TRBV5-4 and TRBJ2-7; 9 bases are shared with TRBD1. Germline V gene sequence: CDR1 SGHNT, CDR2 YYREEE (reference sequence). After removal of 4 bases from V and 3 bases from J, the junction contained 8 bases not matched to a gene. The CDR3 runs 15 residues. The CDR3 DNA reads as TGTGCCAGCAGCCTCGGACAGGGGACCTACTACGAGCAGTACTTC. It translates to CASSLGQGTYYEQYF.

V is TRBV21-1 and J is TRBJ1-2. TRBV21-1 is a pseudogene segment. The CDR3 consists of 11 residues. CDR3 loop: CASMGGDGYTF. In nucleotides, the CDR3 is TGTGCCAGCATGGGAGGGGATGGCTACACCTTC.

This clone was seen a single time. The CDR3 spells CSAGTGRTEAFF. CDR3 coding DNA: TGCAGCGCGGGGACAGGGCGGACTGAAGCTTTCTTT. The chain uses TRBV29-1 and TRBJ1-1; TRBD1 agrees at 9 bases. The CDR3 is 12 amino acids. V lost 7 bases to trimming and J lost 5 bases; unmatched junction nucleotides: 5. The germline V gene encodes CDR1 SQVTM and CDR2 ANQGSEA.

Details on this clone: The same CDR3 also results from other DNA sequences found in this sample. The chain uses TRBV7-2 and TRBJ2-7, with 12 nucleotides matching TRBD2. The V segment lost 0 bases and the J segment 3 bases; nucleotides outside the gene matches: 0. The CDR3 consists of 15 residues. Germline CDR1 reads SGHTA; CDR2 reads FQGNSA. CDR3 DNA: TGTGCCAGCAGCTTAGCGGGACTAGCGGGCTACGAGCAGTACTTC. This gives the protein CASSLAGLAGYEQYF.

The gene calls are TRBV5-6 and TRBJ2-3; 13 bases align to TRBD2. V gave up 4 bases and J gave up 3 bases; unmatched junction bases: 8. The germline CDR1 and CDR2 sequences are SGHDT and YYEEEE. CDR3 size: 17 residues. The CDR3, as DNA: TGTGCCAGCAGCCTAACTAGCGGGGGGGCCGAAACAGATACGCAGTATTTT. This translates into CASSLTSGGAETDTQYF.

Only one count was recorded for this clone. V is TRBV7-9 and J is TRBJ1-2; D is possibly TRBD1 (6 bases). V lost 5 bases and J lost 4, with 11 bases in between. The CDR3 sequence is 13 residues long. Germline CDR1 SEHNR, CDR2 FQNEAQ (reference sequence). Here the CDR3 reads CASSPDRSYGYTF. DNA of the CDR3: TGTGCCAGCAGCCCGGACAGATCCTATGGCTACACCTTC.